Each of the 2 T cell receptor beta chains below was sequenced from the same sample in a study of Ad26.COV2.S vaccination and SARS-CoV-2 variants. Using immunoSEQ multiplex PCR, the repertoire was profiled, and TCRdb retains in-frame clones only, with some absent. The sample has 400,000 to 450,000 clones, less than 95% seen once. Sample treatment: about 20 received Ad26.COV2.S at low or high dose, single or two shots; 5 received placebo; per-sample allocation not given. Samples were taken on day 63 after the first vaccine or placebo injection. This specimen was peripheral blood, taken in a trial of Ad26.COV2.S vaccine versus placebo. These receptors were collected from a person aged 18-60 years who received the Ad26.COV2.S COVID-19 vaccine or a placebo.

J is TRBJ1-2 and V is TRBV19; D possibly corresponds to TRBD1 (5 bases). This CDR3 is 12 amino acids long. The V end lost 4 bases, the J end lost 7 bases, and 10 bases lay between the germline ends. The germline V gene encodes CDR1 LNHDA and CDR2 SQIVND (reference sequence). The CDR3 protein is CASSTGPLGYTF. The DNA of the CDR3 is TGTGCCAGTAGTACGGGACCGCTTGGCTACACCTTC.

This chain uses TRBV19 with TRBJ2-1, with TRBD2 identical over 14 bases. The CDR3 spans 15 residues. With 5 bases clipped from V and 7 bases from J, the junction kept 4 bases outside the gene matches. The germline gives CDR1 LNHDA, CDR2 SQIVND (reference sequence). The DNA of the CDR3 is TGTGCCAGTAGTGACGGGACTAGCGGGAGTAATGAGCAGTTCTTC. It codes for CASSDGTSGSNEQFF.